This section outlines one T cell receptor beta chain sequence together with its context. What it binds is not known. The sample carries other DNA sequences with the same CDR3. Sequencing used immunoSEQ multiplex PCR; TCRdb keeps in-frame clones, though not all of them. There are 2 million to 3 million clones in the sample; over 85% occur only once, and approximately 0.37% lies in the top ten. This entry belongs to a study of shared clonotypes between healthy human individuals. Study details: The people who gave samples were a couple of women and three men aged 18 to 49.

Study-wide points: Among non-shared clonotypes, generation probabilities were lower than among those shared by all four donors.

This CDR3 comprises 12 residues. CDR1 is SNHLY, CDR2 FYNNEI, per germline. V was clipped by 3 bases and J by 7 bases, with 6 bases between them. The sequence was collected from a man younger than 30 in good health. Some clones in this sample may be carry-over from other donors' samples. The sequencing sample was made of naive CD4+ T cells from PBMCs. The sample's subset: CD45RA+ positively selected. J is TRBJ2-2 and V is TRBV2, with D maybe TRBD2 (5 bases). For the CDR3, the DNA is TGTGCCAGCAGTGACCGGGGCGGGGAGCTGTTTTTT. Translated, it gives CASSDRGGELFF.